This TCR beta chain was recorded in a study of T cell responses to AZD1222 COVID-19 vaccine. Some clones are missing from TCRdb's copy, which holds only in-frame ones; the method was immunoSEQ multiplex PCR. The table has roughly 130,000 clones, roughly 90% seen once. This sequence was found in an adult in good health. The material was peripheral blood, obtained on day 0 of AZD1222 vaccination.

The CDR3 protein is CASSDGGRANNSPLHF. CDR3 in DNA: TGCGCCAGCAGTGATGGGGGCAGGGCTAATAATTCACCCCTCCACTTT. The chain links TRBV10-2 to TRBJ1-6, with TRBD1 as a possible D gene (6 bases). The germline CDR1 and CDR2 sequences are WSHSY and SAAADI. The CDR3 contains 16 residues. V lost 3 bases, J lost 5 bases, and 14 bases lay in between.